The 11 T cell receptor beta chains below were found in one sample sequenced in a study of T cells after yellow fever vaccination (dated by TCRdb to about 2019). Read against the paper, the sample's treatment or condition label means: live attenuated yellow fever vaccine strain. Library prep was done by 5' RACE. Sequencing instrument: Illumina HiSeq 2500. In TCRdb, the public reads were trimmed at Q25 with fastp and aligned with MiXCR, with productive beta chains retained. One record per CDR3 amino acid sequence lists the most common genes and DNA. This sample has approximately 550,000 distinct CDR3 sequences in its table, and roughly a fifth of those were observed once. The ten largest account for roughly an eighth of the sample. The sample in question was PBMCs, obtained 15 days after the yellow fever booster vaccination. The receptors derive from a man under 40 who received the YFV17D yellow fever vaccine.

Many counts were recorded for this clonotype. The chain recombines TRBV18 with TRBJ2-1, with D tentatively TRBD2 (5 bases). Trimming stripped 8 bases from V and 3 bases from J, with 11 bases between. Germline V CDR1 and CDR2: KGHSH, LQKENI. The CDR3 extends over 13 amino acids. The CDR3 spells CASTEGYYNEQFF. In DNA form, the CDR3 reads TGTGCCAGCACCGAGGGTTACTACAATGAGCAGTTCTTC.

This clonotype was detected only a few times. The DNA of the CDR3 is TGCGCCAGCAGTGAGTCGGGGGGCCCTGAGCAGTTCTTC. Translation gives CASSESGGPEQFF. The genes are TRBV10-2 and TRBJ2-1; tentatively, D is TRBD1 or TRBD2 (6 bases each). Germline-derived CDR1 and CDR2 are WSHSY and SAAADI. Trimming stripped 0 bases from V and 9 bases from J, with 9 bases between. This CDR3 comprises 13 residues.

The DNA for the CDR3 is TGTGCCAGCAGCTTGGTAAGCTTTCAGTTCTTC. It translates to CASSLVSFQFF. The chain uses TRBV5-8 and TRBJ2-1; D remains ambiguous. Germline values: CDR1 SGHTS, CDR2 YDEGEE. This CDR3 has 11 amino acids. V was clipped by 0 bases and J by 13 bases, with 8 bases between them.

The V gene is TRBV29-1, the J gene TRBJ2-7; D uncertain. The germline V gene has CDR1 SQVTM and CDR2 ANQGSEA. V was pared by 4 bases and J by 0 bases, with 7 bases between. The CDR3 is made up of 12 amino acids. The CDR3 DNA sequence: TGCAGCGTTGTAGGAGCCTCCTACGAGCAGTACTTC. Encoded protein: CSVVGASYEQYF.

The V call is TRBV20-1, the J call TRBJ2-3; the match to TRBD2 covers 7 bases. Germline CDR1 is DFQATT and CDR2 is SNEGSKA (reference sequence). Germline trimming cut 6 bases from V and 2 bases from J; bases unmatched to any gene: 5. This CDR3 spans 13 amino acids. CDR3 bases: TGCAGTGCCCGGGACTACGTCACAGATACGCAGTATTTT. Translating it yields CSARDYVTDTQYF.

This clonotype occurred a few times. The chain joins TRBV10-1 to TRBJ2-5, with D uncertain. Germline V gene sequence: CDR1 WNHNN, CDR2 SYGVQD (reference sequence). This CDR3 is built from 14 residues. V was pared by 4 bases and J by 5 bases, with 14 bases between. CDR3 DNA sequence: TGCGCCAGCAGTGTGGACCCCCTGGGGGAGACCCAGTACTTC. The encoded protein is CASSVDPLGETQYF.

The sample holds a few counts of this clonotype. This chain connects TRBV7-2 to TRBJ1-6; TRBD1 might be the D (6 bases). CDR1 is SGHTA, CDR2 FQGNSA, per germline. V lost 6 bases, J lost 11 bases, and 11 bases lay in between. The CDR3 contains 12 residues. CDR3 in DNA: TGTGCCAGCAGTTCACAGGGAACACCCCTCCACTTT. This gives the protein CASSSQGTPLHF.

This clonotype was seen a few times. This rearrangement joins TRBV4-3 to TRBJ2-5; D is possibly TRBD1 (6 bases). This CDR3 comprises 15 residues. V was trimmed by 0 bases and J by 4 bases, leaving 12 bases between them. Germline loops: CDR1 LGHNA, CDR2 YSLEER. CDR3 bases: TGCGCCAGCAGCCAAGAATCAGGCAGGGGAGAGACCCAGTACTTC. Translated, it gives CASSQESGRGETQYF.

The chain has TRBV5-1 and TRBJ2-7; TRBD1 is a possible D gene (9 bases). The CDR3 runs 19 residues. Germline-derived CDR1 and CDR2 are SGHRS and YFSETQ. V was shortened by 4 bases and J by 3 bases, with 29 bases between the two germline ends. CDR3 coding DNA: TGCGCCAGCAGCCCCGTTCAGGACAGGGGACAGCGGGAGATCTACGAGCAGTACTTC. It specifies CASSPVQDRGQREIYEQYF.

The chain links TRBV5-1 to TRBJ2-1; 13 nucleotides agree with TRBD2. From germline, CDR1 is SGHRS and CDR2 YFSETQ. The V segment lost 7 bases and the J segment 6 bases; nucleotides outside the gene matches: 7. CDR3 length: 15 residues. CDR3 in DNA: TGCGCCAGCGTTGGACTAGCGGGAGTCGGCAATGAGCAGTTCTTC. Protein product: CASVGLAGVGNEQFF.

CDR3 region: CASSLGARNEQFF. The DNA of the CDR3 is TGTGCCAGCAGCTTAGGGGCGAGGAATGAGCAGTTCTTC. V usage is TRBV7-2 and J usage is TRBJ2-1; D unclear. Germline V gene data show CDR1 as SGHTA and CDR2 as FQGNSA. The CDR3 spans 13 residues. V dropped 1 base and J dropped 7 bases, with 8 bases sitting between them.